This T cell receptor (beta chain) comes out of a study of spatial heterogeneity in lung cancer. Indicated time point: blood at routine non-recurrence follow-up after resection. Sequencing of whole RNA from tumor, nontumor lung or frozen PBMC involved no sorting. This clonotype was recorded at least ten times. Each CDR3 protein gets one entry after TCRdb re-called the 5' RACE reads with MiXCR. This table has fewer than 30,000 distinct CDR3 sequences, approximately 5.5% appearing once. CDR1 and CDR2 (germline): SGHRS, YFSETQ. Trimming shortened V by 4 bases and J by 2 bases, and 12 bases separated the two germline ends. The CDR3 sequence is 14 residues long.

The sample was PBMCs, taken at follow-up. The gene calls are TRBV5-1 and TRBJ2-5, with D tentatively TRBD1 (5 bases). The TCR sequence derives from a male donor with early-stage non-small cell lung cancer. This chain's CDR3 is CASSQDTVQETQYF. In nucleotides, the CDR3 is TGCGCCAGCAGCCAGGACACGGTACAAGAGACCCAGTACTTC.